This entry concerns a single T cell receptor beta chain. Its target is unknown. J was trimmed by 7 bases and V by 4 bases; bases with no gene match: 11. The CDR3 spans 16 residues. Germline lookup yields CDR1 MNHEY and CDR2 SMNVEV (reference sequence). This sample was included in a study of T cell repertoires in cytomegalovirus infection. At the level of the study: Through public TCR beta signatures, both CMV infection and matching HLA type were indicated.

Broader study findings: CMV carriers with the relevant HLA were identified by cumulative public TCR beta family frequency.

One entry per CDR3 protein results from TCRdb running MiXCR on the reads. The top ten hold more than 20% of the sample, which has 500,000 or so distinct CDR3 sequences, 15% to 20% seen once. This TCR came from a human donor in good health (CMV status not recorded). Some clones in this sample may be carry-over from other donors' samples. Sequenced: CD8+ T cells from PBMCs. The rearrangement joins TRBV27 to TRBJ1-5; 9 bases fit TRBD1. Here the CDR3 reads CASSSGRDRVVQPQHF. In DNA, the CDR3 is TGTGCCAGCAGTTCGGGAAGGGACAGGGTAGTACAGCCCCAGCATTTT.